Each of the 21 T cell receptor beta chains below was sequenced from the same sample in a study of blood T cell repertoires in COVID-19. The repertoire was sequenced with immunoSEQ multiplex PCR; TCRdb's copy has only in-frame clones and lacks some. The sample yields around 250,000 clones, about 91% seen once. Specimen: PBMCs or T cells enriched from blood (not recorded which). The receptor set was obtained from a human donor in a cohort exposed to, infected with or recovered from COVID-19 (not recorded which). The donor label of this sample is uncertain.

The chain combines TRBV6-2 or TRBV6-3 with TRBJ2-7; 9 bases align to TRBD1. The length of the CDR3 is 15 residues. Per the germline V gene, CDR1 is MNHEY and CDR2 is SVGEGT. J gave up 4 bases and V 5 bases, and 9 bases lay outside the gene matches. The CDR3 here is CASSDDNRGLYEQYF. Written as DNA, the CDR3 is TGTGCCAGCAGTGACGACAACAGGGGGCTATACGAGCAGTACTTC.

The chain has TRBV5-1 and TRBJ1-2; TRBD1 aligns across 11 bases. The V gene's germline CDR1 is SGHRS and CDR2 YFSETQ. V shed 3 bases and J 4 bases; nucleotides not matched to a gene: 5. This CDR3 spans 15 amino acids. The CDR3 protein is CASSSGQGATYGYTF. CDR3 bases: TGCGCCAGCAGCTCTGGACAGGGGGCGACCTATGGCTACACCTTC.

The chain couples TRBV25-1 to TRBJ1-6; 9 bases agree with TRBD1. With 4 bases clipped from V and 10 bases from J, the junction kept 11 bases outside the gene matches. Germline V lookup: CDR1 MGHDK, CDR2 SYGVNS. The CDR3 runs 16 residues. The CDR3 DNA follows: TGTGCCAGCAGTGGTGCCGGGACAGGGATACGATCACCCCTCCACTTT. This sequence encodes CASSGAGTGIRSPLHF.

Here the CDR3 reads CASSLDGGADTQYF. The CDR3 DNA reads TGTGCCAGCAGCTTAGACGGGGGTGCAGATACGCAGTATTTT. The chain couples TRBV7-3 to TRBJ2-3; D perhaps matches TRBD2 (6 bases). This CDR3 has 14 amino acids. Germline assignment: CDR1 SGHTA and CDR2 FQGTGA. Between the trimmed V and J ends, which lost 2 bases and 4 bases, there was a span of 10 bases.

J is TRBJ1-4 and V is TRBV30, with a possible D match to TRBD1 (6 bases). With 2 bases removed from V and 5 bases from J, the gap between germline ends came to 12 bases. The CDR3 extends over 14 amino acids. CDR1 is GTSNPN, CDR2 SVGIG, per germline (reference sequence). Here the CDR3 DNA reads TGTGCCTGGAGTCTAGGGGGAAGGAATGAAAAACTGTTTTTT. Translated, it gives CAWSLGGRNEKLFF. Complete variable domain (other parts from reference TRBV30 and TRBJ1-4): SQTIHQWPATLVQPVGSPLSLECTVEGTSNPNLYWYRQAAGRGLQLLFYSVGIGQISSEVPQNLSASRPQDRQFILSSKKLLLSDSGFYLCAWSLGGRNEKLFFGSGTQLSVL.

This chain joins TRBV19 and TRBJ1-2; tentative D call: TRBD1 (6 bases). Deletions cut 7 bases from V and 4 bases from J, with 10 bases between. Germline V gives CDR1 LNHDA, CDR2 SQIVND (reference sequence). CDR3 length: 12 amino acids. The CDR3: CASTGHIYGYTF. CDR3 DNA: TGTGCCAGTACGGGACATATCTATGGCTACACCTTC.

The chain joins TRBV19 to TRBJ1-1; no reliable D call. Germline CDR1 LNHDA, CDR2 SQIVND (reference sequence). There are 15 residues in the CDR3. Trimming stripped 1 base from V and 1 base from J, with 10 bases between. CDR3: CASSIVPPRNTEAFF. CDR3 bases: TGTGCCAGTAGTATAGTTCCCCCTCGGAACACTGAAGCTTTCTTT. The entire variable domain, with the rest obtained from reference TRBV19 and TRBJ1-1, is as follows: DGGITQSPKYLFRKEGQNVTLSCEQNLNHDAMYWYRQDPGQGLRLIYYSQIVNDFQKGDIAEGYSVSREKKESFPLTVTSAQKNPTAFYLCASSIVPPRNTEAFFGQGTRLTVV.

CDR3 protein: CASSPRAGGPVGEAFF. The CDR3 bases are TGTGCCAGCAGCCCTCGGGCAGGGGGCCCGGTAGGTGAAGCTTTCTTT. V usage is TRBV11-2 and J usage is TRBJ1-1; 8 positions agree with TRBD1. This CDR3 contains 16 residues. With V trimmed by 5 bases and J by 7 bases, 15 bases remained unmatched. Germline-derived CDR1 and CDR2 are SGHAT and FQNNGV.

This clone was seen only a few times. The rearrangement joins TRBV5-5 to TRBJ1-1; D is unclear. Germline CDR1 is SGHKS and CDR2 is YYEKEE (reference sequence). CDR3 size: 13 residues. V was pared by 4 bases and J by 5 bases, with 12 bases between. In DNA, the CDR3 is TGTGCCAGCAGCCGGAACAGCGGGACTGAAGCTTTCTTT. Protein: CASSRNSGTEAFF. The whole variable domain, filled in from reference TRBV5-5 and TRBJ1-1, reads DAGVTQSPTHLIKTRGQQVTLRCSPISGHKSVSWYQQVLGQGPQFIFQYYEKEERGRGNFPDRFSARQFPNYSSELNVNALLLGDSALYLCASSRNSGTEAFFGQGTRLTVV.

V gene TRBV19 combines with J gene TRBJ1-1; D might be TRBD1 (5 bases). The germline V gene has CDR1 LNHDA and CDR2 SQIVND (reference sequence). V was cut by 1 base and J by 5 bases, with 11 bases left in between. The CDR3 totals 14 residues. CDR3 DNA: TGTGCCAGTAGTATAGGGCAGGGTGGGACTGAAGCTTTCTTT. This encodes CASSIGQGGTEAFF. Together with reference TRBV19 and TRBJ1-1, the CDR3 gives the full variable domain: DGGITQSPKYLFRKEGQNVTLSCEQNLNHDAMYWYRQDPGQGLRLIYYSQIVNDFQKGDIAEGYSVSREKKESFPLTVTSAQKNPTAFYLCASSIGQGGTEAFFGQGTRLTVV.

The chain uses TRBV27 and TRBJ2-1; D possibly corresponds to TRBD2 (7 bases). Germline assignment: CDR1 MNHEY and CDR2 SMNVEV (reference sequence). V was shortened by 1 base and J by 0 bases, with 19 bases between the two germline ends. CDR3 length: 19 residues. DNA for the CDR3: TGTGCCAGCAGTTTATTGAAAAGTGGAGGGGGGGCCTCCTACAATGAGCAGTTCTTC. Encoded protein: CASSLLKSGGGASYNEQFF.

The V and J genes are TRBV19 and TRBJ1-5; 9 nucleotides agree with TRBD1. Germline trimming cut 6 bases from V and 5 bases from J; bases unmatched to any gene: 5. Germline lookup yields CDR1 LNHDA and CDR2 SQIVND (reference sequence). The CDR3 contains 14 residues. The CDR3 bases are TGTGCCAGTAGCCTGGGACAGGGTGATCAGCCCCAGCATTTT. Protein sequence: CASSLGQGDQPQHF.

The chain has TRBV3-1 (or the pseudogene TRBV3-2) and TRBJ1-1; 10 bases are a match to TRBD1. With 0 bases clipped from V and 11 bases from J, the junction kept 15 bases outside the gene matches. CDR1 LGHDT and CDR2 YNNKEL come from the germline V gene (reference sequence). CDR3 length equals 17 residues. The CDR3: CASSQDLGTGVSVRAFF. The CDR3, as DNA: TGTGCCAGCAGCCAAGATCTTGGGACAGGGGTTAGCGTGAGGGCTTTCTTT.

The chain uses TRBV28 and TRBJ1-2; a possible D gene is TRBD1 (5 bases). The V end lost 6 bases, the J end lost 4 bases, and 15 bases lay between the germline ends. Germline-derived CDR1 and CDR2 are MDHEN and SYDVKM. The CDR3 extends over 14 amino acids. The CDR3 reads CASRVGGSGYGYTF. The DNA for the CDR3 is TGTGCCAGCAGGGTGGGGGGGAGCGGCTATGGCTACACCTTC.

The gene calls are TRBV29-1 and TRBJ2-7; 12 nucleotides agree with TRBD1. CDR1 SQVTM and CDR2 ANQGSEA come from the germline V gene. The CDR3 is 14 amino acids. Trimming at V came to 3 bases and at J to 5 bases, leaving 5 bases not matched to a gene. CDR3 region: CSVEVGQGANEQYF. For the CDR3, the DNA is TGCAGCGTTGAGGTGGGACAGGGGGCCAACGAGCAGTACTTC.

V and J are TRBV16 and TRBJ1-2, with D possibly being TRBD1 (5 bases). The V end lost 2 bases, the J end lost 1 base, and 11 bases lay between the germline ends. CDR1 is KGHSY and CDR2 is FQNENV in the germline V gene. The CDR3 consists of 15 residues. The DNA for the CDR3 is TGTGCCAGCAGCCAAGTAACAGGCATTAACTATGGCTACACCTTC. Translated: CASSQVTGINYGYTF.

V is TRBV19 and J is TRBJ1-1; 7 positions agree with TRBD1. The V and J ends lost 10 bases and 5 bases, in that order; junction bases with no gene match: 13. The CDR3 is 14 residues long. Germline CDR1 LNHDA, CDR2 SQIVND (reference sequence). The DNA for the CDR3 is TGTGCCACCAGGGGGACAGATTCGTGGACTGAAGCTTTCTTT. Translated: CATRGTDSWTEAFF.

This sequence joins TRBV10-3 and TRBJ1-1; no firm D call. The germline gives CDR1 ENHRY, CDR2 SYGVKD. The CDR3 is made up of 12 amino acids. The V end lost 4 bases, the J end lost 1 base, and 4 bases lay between the germline ends. The CDR3 is CAISAENTEAFF. CDR3 nucleotides: TGTGCCATCAGTGCAGAGAACACTGAAGCTTTCTTT.

V is TRBV5-1 and J is TRBJ2-7; TRBD1 matches at 9 bases. V dropped 0 bases and J dropped 3; count of bases not matched to a gene: 10. CDR3 length: 17 amino acids. Per germline, CDR1 SGHRS and CDR2 YFSETQ. CDR3 amino acids: CASSLVLRGQGNYEQYF. The CDR3 DNA follows: TGCGCCAGCAGCTTGGTGCTCAGGGGACAGGGAAACTACGAGCAGTACTTC. Full variable domain (remainder filled in from reference TRBV5-1 and TRBJ2-7): KAGVTQTPRYLIKTRGQQVTLSCSPISGHRSVSWYQQTPGQGLQFLFEYFSETQRNKGNFPGRFSGRQFSNSRSEMNVSTLELGDSALYLCASSLVLRGQGNYEQYFGPGTRLTVT.

The chain has TRBV4-3 and TRBJ2-7; D is unresolved. CDR3 length equals 13 residues. Germline CDR1 is LGHNA and CDR2 is YSLEER. The V gene lost 2 bases and the J gene lost 6 bases, with 11 bases spanning the gap. CDR3 DNA sequence: TGCGCCAGCAGCCAATCACAGATGGGCGAGCAGTACTTC. Translating gives CASSQSQMGEQYF.

Concerning this clone itself: The sample contains more than one DNA sequence encoding this CDR3. This chain links TRBV18 with TRBJ1-5; D is perhaps TRBD1 (6 bases). This CDR3 has 13 residues. V lost 6 bases, J lost 4 bases, and 10 bases lay in between. From germline, CDR1 is KGHSH and CDR2 LQKENI. For the CDR3, the DNA is TGTGCCAGCTCGCCAGACAGGAATCAGCCCCAGCATTTT. Translation gives CASSPDRNQPQHF.